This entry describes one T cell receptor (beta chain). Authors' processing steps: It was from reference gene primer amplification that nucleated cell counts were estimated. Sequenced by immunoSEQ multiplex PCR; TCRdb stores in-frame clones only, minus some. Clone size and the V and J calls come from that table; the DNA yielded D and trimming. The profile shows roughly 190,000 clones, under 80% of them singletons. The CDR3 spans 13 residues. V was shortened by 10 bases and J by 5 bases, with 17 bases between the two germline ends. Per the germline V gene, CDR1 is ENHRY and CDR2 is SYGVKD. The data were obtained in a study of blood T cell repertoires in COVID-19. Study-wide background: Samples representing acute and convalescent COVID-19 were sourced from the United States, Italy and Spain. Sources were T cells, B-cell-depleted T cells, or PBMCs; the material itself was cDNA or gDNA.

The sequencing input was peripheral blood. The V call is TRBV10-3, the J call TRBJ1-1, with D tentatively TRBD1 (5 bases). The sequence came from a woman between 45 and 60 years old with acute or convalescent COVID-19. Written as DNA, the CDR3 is TGTGCCAGCCAACCAACAGGAAATACTGAAGCTTTCTTT. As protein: CASQPTGNTEAFF.